A selection of T cell receptor beta chains follows, all from one sample in a study of T cells in tuberculosis. Clones were sequenced by immunoSEQ multiplex PCR, and TCRdb holds only the in-frame ones, with some missing. The repertoire holds 30,000 to 35,000 clones, roughly 93% seen once, with about 10% in the top ten. The specimen was PBMCs, collected at tuberculosis diagnosis. The receptors come from an adult with tuberculosis. CDR3s include the opening cysteine and the closing phenylalanine or tryptophan. Where a row states a size, it is once, few, many or the class of an expanded clone; other rows omit it.

TRBV29-1 | 14 | - | CSVDLGQGWDTQYF
TRBV5-1 | 17 | - | CASSLTPSGTTNEKLFF
TRBV27 | 13 | - | CASSLLPGAEQYF
TRBV6-6 | 12 | - | CASSYHRDEQYF
TRBV5-6 | 15 | few | CASSLYDGTGGPSYF
TRBV2 | 13 | - | CASNEQVQGKKFF
TRBV29-1 | 13 | once | CSVGAGGIDGYTF
TRBV18 | 17 | - | CASSPLSGGPGLNEQYF
TRBV14 | 15 | - | CASSQGLAGRGEQFF
TRBV19 | 16 | - | CASRQAHRDSNQPQHF